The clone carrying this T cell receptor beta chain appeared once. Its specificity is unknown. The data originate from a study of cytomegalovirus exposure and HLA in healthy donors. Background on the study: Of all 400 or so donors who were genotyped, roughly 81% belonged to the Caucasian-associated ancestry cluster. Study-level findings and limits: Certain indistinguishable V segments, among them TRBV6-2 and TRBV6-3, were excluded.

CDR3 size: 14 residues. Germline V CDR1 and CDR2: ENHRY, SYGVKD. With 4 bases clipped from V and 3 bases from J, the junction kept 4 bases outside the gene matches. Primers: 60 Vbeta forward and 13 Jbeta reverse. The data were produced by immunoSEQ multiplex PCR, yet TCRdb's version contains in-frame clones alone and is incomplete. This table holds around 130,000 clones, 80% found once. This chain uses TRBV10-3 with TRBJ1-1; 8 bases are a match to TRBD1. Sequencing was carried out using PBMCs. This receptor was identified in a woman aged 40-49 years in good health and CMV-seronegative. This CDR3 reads CAISGTGTYTEAFF. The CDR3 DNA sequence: TGTGCCATCAGTGGGACAGGGACTTACACTGAAGCTTTCTTT.